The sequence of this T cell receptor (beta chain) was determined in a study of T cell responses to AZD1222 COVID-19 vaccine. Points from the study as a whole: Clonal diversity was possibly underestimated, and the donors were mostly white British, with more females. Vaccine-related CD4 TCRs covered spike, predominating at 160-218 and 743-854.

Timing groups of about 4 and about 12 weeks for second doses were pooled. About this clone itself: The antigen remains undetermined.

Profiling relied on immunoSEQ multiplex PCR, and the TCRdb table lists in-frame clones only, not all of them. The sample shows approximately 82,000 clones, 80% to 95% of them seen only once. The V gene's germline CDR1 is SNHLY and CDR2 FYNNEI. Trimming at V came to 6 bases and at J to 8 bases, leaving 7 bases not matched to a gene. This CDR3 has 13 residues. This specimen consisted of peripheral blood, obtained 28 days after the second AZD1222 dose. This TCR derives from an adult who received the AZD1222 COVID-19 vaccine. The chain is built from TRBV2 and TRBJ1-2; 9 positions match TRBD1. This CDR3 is CASSLGQGVGYTF. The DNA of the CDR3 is TGTGCCAGCAGCTTGGGACAGGGAGTCGGCTACACCTTC.